This is a list of T cell receptor beta chains from one sample in a study of shared clonotypes between healthy human individuals. The protocol was immunoSEQ multiplex PCR, while the TCRdb copy is restricted to in-frame clones and leaves out a portion. The data show about 2.4 million clones, approximately 94% seen once. The sequenced sample consisted of naive CD4+ T cells from PBMCs. These receptors were collected from a man in his late teens or twenties in good health. Some clones in this sample may be carry-over from other donors' samples. CDR3s include the opening cysteine and the closing phenylalanine or tryptophan. The order of the fields is V gene, J gene, clone size, D gene, CDR3 protein, CDR3 DNA. The D gene is left open where the match is weak. Clone size is shown for a subset of rows, as once, few, many or a class of expanded clone.

TRBV9	TRBJ2-1	.	.	CASSVRDWPAEQFF	TGTGCCAGCAGCGTAAGGGACTGGCCGGCTGAGCAGTTCTTC
TRBV5-4	TRBJ2-7	.	TRBD1	CASSSIPSGQGIWEQYF	TGTGCCAGCAGTTCGATTCCGTCCGGACAGGGGATTTGGGAGCAGTACTTC
TRBV10-3	TRBJ2-1	.	TRBD2	CAISASGFPDEQFF	TGTGCCATCAGTGCTAGCGGGTTCCCAGATGAGCAGTTCTTC
TRBV5-1	TRBJ2-1	.	TRBD2	CASSLKAGVAYNEQFF	TGCGCCAGCAGCTTAAAGGCGGGAGTTGCCTACAATGAGCAGTTCTTC
TRBV25-1	TRBJ1-1	.	TRBD1	CASSVRTGMNTEAFF	TGTGCCAGCAGTGTTAGGACAGGGATGAACACTGAAGCTTTCTTT
TRBV6-6	TRBJ2-7	once	TRBD1	CASSPGTAGPDEQYF	TGTGCCAGCAGCCCCGGGACAGCCGGGCCCGACGAGCAGTACTTC
TRBV29-1	TRBJ1-1	.	.	CSVEARKLRVTEAFF	TGCAGCGTTGAAGCGAGGAAACTAAGAGTCACTGAAGCTTTCTTT
TRBV9	TRBJ1-2	.	TRBD1	CASSAGLAGGAGNYGYTF	TGTGCCAGCAGCGCAGGGCTGGCAGGGGGCGCAGGTAACTATGGCTACACCTTC
TRBV18	TRBJ2-2	.	TRBD2	CASSSRLAVNTGELFF	TGTGCCAGCTCATCGAGACTAGCGGTGAACACCGGGGAGCTGTTTTTT
TRBV5-1	TRBJ2-5	.	.	CASSLGAMRGETQYF	TGCGCCAGCAGCTTGGGGGCTATGCGAGGGGAGACCCAGTACTTC
TRBV29-1	TRBJ2-1	.	TRBD1	CSVKDRGLHNEQFF	TGCAGCGTGAAAGACAGGGGGCTTCACAATGAGCAGTTCTTC
TRBV28	TRBJ2-3	.	.	CASSPGTAVSDTQYF	TGTGCCAGCAGCCCCGGGACTGCAGTCTCAGATACGCAGTATTTT
TRBV18	TRBJ2-1	.	TRBD2	CASAVLASGSREQFF	TGTGCCAGCGCCGTTTTGGCTAGCGGGAGTCGTGAGCAGTTCTTC
TRBV2	TRBJ2-1	.	TRBD2	CATLAGPIYNEQFF	TGTGCCACCCTAGCGGGGCCGATATACAATGAGCAGTTCTTC
TRBV5-1	TRBJ2-2	.	TRBD2	CASSPGGGNTGELFF	TGCGCCAGCAGCCCCGGGGGGGGGAACACCGGGGAGCTGTTTTTT
TRBV18	TRBJ2-6	.	.	CASSLLQRSGANVLTF	TGTGCCAGCTCTCTATTACAGCGCTCTGGGGCCAACGTCCTGACTTTC
TRBV18	TRBJ2-3	once	.	CASSPGSTDTQYF	TGTGCCAGCTCACCAGGAAGCACAGATACGCAGTATTTT
TRBV28	TRBJ2-1	.	.	CASRLLGMEQFF	TGTGCCAGCAGATTACTCGGAATGGAGCAGTTCTTC
TRBV7-8	TRBJ2-5	.	.	CASSLDVYGVYF	TGTGCCAGCAGCTTAGATGTCTACGGGGTTTACTTC
TRBV5-4	TRBJ2-2	.	.	CASSSGRDTGELFF	TGTGCCAGCAGCTCGGGCAGGGACACCGGGGAGCTGTTTTTT
TRBV6-1	TRBJ2-7	.	TRBD1	CASSLGGQASYEQYF	TGTGCCAGCAGCTTGGGCGGACAGGCCTCCTACGAGCAGTACTTC
TRBV2	TRBJ2-5	.	TRBD1	CASMVGGQGQSETQYF	TGTGCCAGCATGGTTGGGGGACAGGGCCAATCTGAGACCCAGTACTTC
TRBV5-1	TRBJ2-3	.	TRBD2	CASTSLRTSGSVYTQYF	TGCGCCAGCACCTCCCTTCGGACTAGCGGGAGTGTGTATACGCAGTATTTT
TRBV19	TRBJ2-6	.	.	CATKRTVSGANVLTF	TGTGCCACTAAAAGGACGGTCTCTGGGGCCAACGTCCTGACTTTC
TRBV5-1	TRBJ2-2	once	.	CASSVGQETTGELFF	TGCGCCAGCAGCGTGGGACAAGAGACCACCGGGGAGCTGTTTTTT
TRBV9	TRBJ2-3	.	.	CASSSRGTTTDTQYF	TGTGCCAGCAGCTCAAGGGGTACAACCACAGATACGCAGTATTTT
TRBV19	TRBJ1-4	.	.	CASSIRGNEKLFF	TGTGCCAGTAGTATCAGGGGAAATGAAAAACTGTTTTTT
TRBV28	TRBJ2-7	.	TRBD1	CASNGSGTGRNEQYF	TGTGCCAGCAATGGGTCCGGGACAGGACGCAACGAGCAGTACTTC
TRBV4-2	TRBJ2-1	once	.	CASSPAVGRTYNEQFF	TGTGCCAGCAGCCCAGCGGTGGGGAGGACCTACAATGAGCAGTTCTTC